The present entry profiles one T cell receptor (beta chain) with its context. The protocol was immunoSEQ multiplex PCR, while the TCRdb copy is restricted to in-frame clones and leaves out a portion. The data contain approximately 78,000 clones, just over 90% of them singletons. The sample comes from a study of T cells after somatic rescue of genetic block. CDR3 length: 15 amino acids. Germline V gene lookup returns CDR1 MNHEY and CDR2 SVGAGI. J gave up 1 base and V 6 bases, and 7 bases lay outside the gene matches. Specimen: peripheral blood mononuclear cells (PBMCs). This sequence originates from a man younger than 45. The V call is TRBV6-5, the J call TRBJ2-3, with 7 bases that match TRBD1. The CDR3 region has the DNA TGTGCCAGCAGAACGACAGGGTCGGGCACAGATACGCAGTATTTT. Its translation is CASRTTGSGTDTQYF.